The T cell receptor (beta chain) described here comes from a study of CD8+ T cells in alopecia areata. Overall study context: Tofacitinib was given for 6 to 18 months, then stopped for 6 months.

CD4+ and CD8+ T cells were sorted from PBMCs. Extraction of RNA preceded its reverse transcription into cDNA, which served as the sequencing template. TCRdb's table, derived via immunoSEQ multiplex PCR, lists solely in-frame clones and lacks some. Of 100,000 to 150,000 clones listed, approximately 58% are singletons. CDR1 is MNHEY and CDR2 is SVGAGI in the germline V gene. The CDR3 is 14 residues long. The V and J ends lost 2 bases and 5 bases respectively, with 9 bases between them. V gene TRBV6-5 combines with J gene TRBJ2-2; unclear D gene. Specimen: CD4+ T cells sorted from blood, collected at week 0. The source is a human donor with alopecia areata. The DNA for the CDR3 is TGTGCCAGCAGTTACGCGAGAAGAACCGGGGAGCTGTTTTTT. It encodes CASSYARRTGELFF.